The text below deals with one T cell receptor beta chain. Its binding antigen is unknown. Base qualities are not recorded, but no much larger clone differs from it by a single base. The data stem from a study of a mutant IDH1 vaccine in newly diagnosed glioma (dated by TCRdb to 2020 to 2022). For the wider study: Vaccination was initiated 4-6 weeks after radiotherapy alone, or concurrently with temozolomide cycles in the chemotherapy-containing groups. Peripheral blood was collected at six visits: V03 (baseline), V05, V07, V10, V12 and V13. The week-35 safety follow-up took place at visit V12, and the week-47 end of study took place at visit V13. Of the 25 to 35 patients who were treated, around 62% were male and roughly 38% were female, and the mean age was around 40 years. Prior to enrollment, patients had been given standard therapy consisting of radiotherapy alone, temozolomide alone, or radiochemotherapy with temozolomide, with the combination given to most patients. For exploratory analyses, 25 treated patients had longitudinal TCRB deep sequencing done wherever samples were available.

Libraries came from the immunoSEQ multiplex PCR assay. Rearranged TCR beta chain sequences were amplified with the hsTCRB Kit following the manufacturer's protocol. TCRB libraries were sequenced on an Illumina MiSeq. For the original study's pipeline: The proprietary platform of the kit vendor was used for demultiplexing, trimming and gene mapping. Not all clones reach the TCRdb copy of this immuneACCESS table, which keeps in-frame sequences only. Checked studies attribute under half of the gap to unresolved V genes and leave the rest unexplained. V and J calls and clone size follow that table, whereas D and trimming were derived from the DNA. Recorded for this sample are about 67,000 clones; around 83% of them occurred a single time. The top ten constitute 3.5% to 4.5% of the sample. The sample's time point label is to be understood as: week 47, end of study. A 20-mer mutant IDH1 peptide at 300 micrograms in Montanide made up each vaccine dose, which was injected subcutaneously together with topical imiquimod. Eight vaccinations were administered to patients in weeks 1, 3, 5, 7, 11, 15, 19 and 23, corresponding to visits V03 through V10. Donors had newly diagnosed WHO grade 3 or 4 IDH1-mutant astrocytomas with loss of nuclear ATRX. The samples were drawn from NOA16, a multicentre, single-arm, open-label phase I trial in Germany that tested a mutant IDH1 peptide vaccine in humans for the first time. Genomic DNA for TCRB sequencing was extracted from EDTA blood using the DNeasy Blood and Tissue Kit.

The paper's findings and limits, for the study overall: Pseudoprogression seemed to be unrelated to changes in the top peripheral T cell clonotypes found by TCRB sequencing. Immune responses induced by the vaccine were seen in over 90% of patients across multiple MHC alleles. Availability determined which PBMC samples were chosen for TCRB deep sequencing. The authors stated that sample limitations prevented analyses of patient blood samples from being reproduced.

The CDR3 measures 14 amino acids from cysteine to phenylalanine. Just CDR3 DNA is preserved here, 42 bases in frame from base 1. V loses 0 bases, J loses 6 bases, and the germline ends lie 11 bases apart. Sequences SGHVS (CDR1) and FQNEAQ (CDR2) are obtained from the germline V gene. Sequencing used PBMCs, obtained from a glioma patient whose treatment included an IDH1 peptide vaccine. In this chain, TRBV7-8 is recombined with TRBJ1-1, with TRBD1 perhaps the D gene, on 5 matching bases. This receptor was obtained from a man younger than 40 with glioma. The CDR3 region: CASSLAWGLSEAFF. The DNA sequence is TGTGCCAGCAGCTTAGCATGGGGACTCTCTGAAGCTTTCTTT.